A single sample is the source of the 26 T cell receptor beta chains below, sequenced in a study of blood T cell repertoires in COVID-19 (dated by TCRdb to about 2020). The library was produced with the immunoSEQ multiplex PCR assay. TCRdb stores this immuneACCESS table with in-frame sequences only. Part of the clones is absent; in the studies checked, under half of the shortfall reflects unresolved V genes, and no reason is known for the rest. The sample table shows just over 90,000 clones, and roughly 88% are seen once. The top ten constitute 1.5% of the sample. The sequencing sample was made of peripheral blood. The receptors derive from a human donor with active COVID-19. The donor label of this sample is uncertain.

The V and J genes are TRBV20-1 and TRBJ2-7; D gene unclear. Per the germline V gene, CDR1 is DFQATT and CDR2 is SNEGSKA (reference sequence). The CDR3 runs to 15 residues. V lost 3 bases and J 3 bases, leaving 18 bases between the germline ends. CDR3 DNA sequence: TGCAGTGCTAGTACCCCAAGCAAATTGATCTACGAGCAGTACTTC. Amino acid sequence: CSASTPSKLIYEQYF.

This chain connects TRBV12-5 to TRBJ2-4; 8 bases line up with TRBD1. Trimming removed 3 bases from V and 9 bases from J; junction bases left unmatched: 4. The germline V gene encodes CDR1 LGHNT and CDR2 FRNRAP. The CDR3 is made up of 13 amino acids. In DNA form, the CDR3 reads TGTGCTAGTGGTTTAGGGACAGGAGGCATTCAGTACTTC. It yields the protein CASGLGTGGIQYF.

The chain is built from TRBV6-2 or TRBV6-3 and TRBJ1-5; D is possibly TRBD1 (6 bases). V was pared by 8 bases and J by 0 bases, with 20 bases between. The CDR3 length is 17 residues. Germline CDR1 MNHEY, CDR2 SVGEGT. The CDR3 DNA reads as TGTGCCAGCCGCCCTCAGGGGAAGGGTAATAGCAATCAGCCCCAGCATTTT. Translating gives CASRPQGKGNSNQPQHF.

The rearrangement joins TRBV5-1 to TRBJ2-2, with 11 bases lining up with TRBD1. CDR1 is SGHRS, CDR2 YFSETQ, per germline. V lost 6 bases, J lost 5 bases, and 6 bases stayed unmatched. CDR3 length: 15 residues. CDR3 DNA: TGCGCCAGCACCCGGACAGGGGGCAGTACCGGGGAGCTGTTTTTT. Translated, it gives CASTRTGGSTGELFF.

In this sample, this clone turned up once. The chain joins TRBV24-1 to TRBJ2-7, with 8 bases lining up with TRBD1. Germline CDR1 is KGHDR and CDR2 is SFDVKD. This CDR3 is 14 amino acids long. V lost 7 bases and J lost 3; bases outside the gene matches: 7. CDR3 nucleotides: TGTGCCACCAGCGGGACAGGAGAAATCTACGAGCAGTACTTC. Protein product: CATSGTGEIYEQYF.

V gene TRBV6-5 combines with J gene TRBJ1-6, with TRBD1 matching 7 bases. The CDR3 covers 15 residues. Germline V gene lookup returns CDR1 MNHEY and CDR2 SVGAGI. Trimming took 5 bases from V and 6 from J; bases not matched to a gene: 7. The CDR3 bases are TGTGCCAGCAGTCACCGGGACAGACTTAATTCACCCCTCCACTTT. Translation gives CASSHRDRLNSPLHF.

The chain couples TRBV7-9 to TRBJ2-1; D is ambiguous. Trimming removed 0 bases from V and 0 bases from J, with 12 bases in between. Germline values: CDR1 SEHNR, CDR2 FQNEAQ (reference sequence). CDR3 size: 17 residues. This CDR3 is CASSLAPTLFSYNEQFF. CDR3 sequence (DNA): TGTGCCAGCAGCTTAGCCCCGACTCTTTTCTCCTACAATGAGCAGTTCTTC.

The chain couples TRBV5-1 to TRBJ2-5; D is perhaps TRBD1 (6 bases). The germline V gene has CDR1 SGHRS and CDR2 YFSETQ. The V end was cut by 4 bases, the J end by 5 bases, with 15 bases between. The CDR3 spans 14 residues. CDR3 sequence reads: CASSRMTGRETQYF. The DNA for the CDR3 is TGCGCCAGCAGCCGTATGACAGGTCGGGAGACCCAGTACTTC.

V usage is TRBV19 and J usage is TRBJ1-1, with D maybe TRBD1 (5 bases). Germline V gene data show CDR1 as LNHDA and CDR2 as SQIVND (reference sequence). Trimming removed 6 bases at V and 7 bases at J, with 18 bases between. The CDR3 loop spans 14 amino acids. The CDR3 DNA follows: TGTGCCAGTAGCTCAGGGCAGGGCGGGGGTGAAGCTTTCTTT. It translates to CASSSGQGGGEAFF.

The gene calls are TRBV23-1 and TRBJ2-5; D might be TRBD1 (5 bases). TRBV23-1 is treated as an ORF (open reading frame) with a function not yet certain. The V gene lost 4 bases and the J gene lost 4 bases, with 13 bases spanning the gap. The CDR3 has 14 amino acids. Here the CDR3 DNA reads TGCGCCAGCAGTCGCAGGGAATTCCCAGAGACCCAGTACTTC. Its translation: CASSRREFPETQYF.

This clone was detected a few times. The chain uses TRBV29-1 and TRBJ2-7, with 11 bases aligning to TRBD1. CDR1 is SQVTM and CDR2 is ANQGSEA in the germline V gene. Trimming took 6 bases from V and 6 from J; bases not matched to a gene: 10. CDR3 size: 14 residues. The CDR3 loop is CSVGQGALTSEQYF. The CDR3 coding sequence is TGCAGCGTAGGACAGGGGGCGCTGACCAGCGAGCAGTACTTC.

This chain joins TRBV7-2 and TRBJ2-5; 8 bases agree with TRBD2. The CDR3 is made up of 17 amino acids. V lost 2 bases, J lost 5 bases, and 13 bases stayed unmatched. Per the germline V gene, CDR1 is SGHTA and CDR2 is FQGNSA. CDR3 sequence reads: CASSLIFRSGGWETQYF. In DNA form, the CDR3 reads TGTGCCAGCAGCTTAATCTTCCGGAGCGGGGGATGGGAGACCCAGTACTTC.

V gene TRBV6-4 combines with J gene TRBJ2-1, with 8 bases matching TRBD2. V trimming: 8 bases; J trimming: 2 bases; junction bases outside the gene matches: 5. The CDR3 runs 14 residues. Germline CDR1 and CDR2: MRHNA and SNTAGT. The DNA for the CDR3 is TGTGCCAGCCGCGCGGGGGGAACCTACAATGAGCAGTTCTTC. It specifies CASRAGGTYNEQFF.

There are a few counts of this clone. This rearrangement joins TRBV4-2 to TRBJ2-1; 10 positions agree with TRBD2. The trim removed 0 bases at V and 8 bases at J, leaving 7 bases unmatched. CDR1 is LGHNA, CDR2 YNFKEQ, per germline. The CDR3 loop spans 16 amino acids. The CDR3 nucleotides are TGTGCCAGCAGCCAAGATTTGAGCGGGGGGGCTGATGAGCAGTTCTTC. Translated: CASSQDLSGGADEQFF.

The V and J genes are TRBV19 and TRBJ2-3; 8 bases are a match to TRBD1. There are 14 residues in the CDR3. V trimming: 5 bases; J trimming: 2 bases; junction bases outside the gene matches: 3. Germline CDR1 reads LNHDA; CDR2 reads SQIVND (reference sequence). CDR3 loop: CASSAQGDTDTQYF. The CDR3 DNA reads as TGTGCCAGTAGTGCACAGGGGGACACAGATACGCAGTATTTT.

The chain uses TRBV28 and TRBJ1-5; D not certain. Trimming took 8 bases from V and 1 from J, leaving 6 bases between them. The CDR3 contains 12 residues. Germline V CDR1 and CDR2: MDHEN, SYDVKM. The CDR3 region has the DNA TGTGCCAGCTTTTCGAGCAATCAGCCCCAGCATTTT. As protein: CASFSSNQPQHF.

CDR3 in amino acids: CASSQVLGQGALGRNTIYF. CDR3 sequence (DNA): TGTGCCAGCAGCCAAGTACTCGGACAGGGGGCTTTGGGCAGAAACACCATATATTTT. The rearrangement uses TRBV3-1 (or the pseudogene TRBV3-2) and TRBJ1-3, with 11 bases aligning to TRBD1. This CDR3 comprises 19 residues. The germline V gene encodes CDR1 LGHDT and CDR2 YNNKEL (reference sequence). V lost 1 base and J lost 5; bases outside the gene matches: 13.

The V gene is TRBV3-1 (or the pseudogene TRBV3-2), the J gene TRBJ2-3; D call uncertain. Looked up from germline, CDR1 is LGHDT and CDR2 is YNNKEL (reference sequence). Trimming removed 4 bases at V and 0 bases at J, with 5 bases between. The CDR3 contains 13 residues. CDR3 nucleotides: TGTGCCAGCAGCCCGGAGAGCACAGATACGCAGTATTTT. Translating gives CASSPESTDTQYF.

The rearrangement links TRBV7-2 to TRBJ2-7; 8 nucleotides align to TRBD1. There are 15 residues in the CDR3. V shed 5 bases and J 1 base; nucleotides not matched to a gene: 7. Germline V lookup: CDR1 SGHTA, CDR2 FQGNSA. CDR3 loop: CASSQGGTGSYEQYF. DNA for the CDR3: TGTGCCAGCAGCCAAGGGGGGACAGGTTCCTACGAGCAGTACTTC.

This sequence joins TRBV9 and TRBJ2-7; D is possibly TRBD2 (6 bases). The CDR3 runs 14 residues. CDR1 and CDR2 from the germline V gene are SGDLS and YYNGEE. The V end was cut by 4 bases, the J end by 2 bases, with 13 bases between. The CDR3 spells CASSPGTEAYEQYF. The CDR3 DNA is TGTGCCAGCAGCCCCGGGACTGAGGCCTACGAGCAGTACTTC.

A remark on this clone: Germline is not matched at one junction end, which may reflect a read error. The chain couples TRBV6-1 to TRBJ2-5; TRBD2 agrees at 10 bases. Per the germline V gene, CDR1 is MNHNS and CDR2 is SASEGT. The CDR3 sequence is 15 residues long. CDR3 protein: CASTEAGGLGETQYF. CDR3 coding DNA: TGTGCCAGCACTGAAGCGGGGGGGCTTGGGGAGACCCAGTACTTC.

This clone showed up just a few times. CDR3 in DNA: TGTGCCAGCAGTTTAACGGTCTCCTACGAGCAGTACTTC. Encoded protein: CASSLTVSYEQYF. The chain has TRBV28 and TRBJ2-7; D unclear. The CDR3 contains 13 residues. Trimming shortened V by 2 bases and J by 0 bases, and 5 bases separated the two germline ends. Germline assignment: CDR1 MDHEN and CDR2 SYDVKM.

The V call is TRBV6-2 or TRBV6-3, the J call TRBJ2-7, with a weak D call TRBD1 (6 bases). This CDR3 is built from 14 residues. Germline V gene sequence: CDR1 MNHEY, CDR2 SVGEGT. V lost 2 bases and J lost 2, with 10 bases in between. Written as DNA, the CDR3 is TGTGCCAGCAGTTACAGGGGGTCCGCCTACGAGCAGTACTTC. This encodes CASSYRGSAYEQYF.

The CDR3 protein is CASSAELARGGDEQFF. CDR3 nucleotide sequence: TGTGCCAGCAGCGCAGAACTAGCTAGGGGTGGGGATGAGCAGTTCTTC. This sequence joins TRBV9 and TRBJ2-1, with D perhaps matching TRBD2 (6 bases). V was clipped by 3 bases and J by 8 bases, with 21 bases between them. Per the germline V gene, CDR1 is SGDLS and CDR2 is YYNGEE. CDR3 size: 16 residues.

This clone is a singleton in its sample. The chain links TRBV7-8 to TRBJ1-4; D may be TRBD1 (6 bases). Between the trimmed V and J ends, which lost 0 bases and 2 bases, there was a span of 16 bases. CDR1 is SGHVS, CDR2 FQNEAQ, per germline. This CDR3 has 18 amino acids. CDR3 nucleotide sequence: TGTGCCAGCAGCTTAGCGGGTACAGGGAGCCCCACTAATGAAAAACTGTTTTTT. Translated: CASSLAGTGSPTNEKLFF.

This clone was found once. The V call is TRBV4-3, the J call TRBJ1-2, with TRBD1 matching over 12 bases. The V segment lost 2 bases and the J segment 6 bases; nucleotides outside the gene matches: 10. The CDR3 totals 17 residues. Germline CDR1 reads LGHNA; CDR2 reads YSLEER. This chain's CDR3 is CASSQSQGDRGRDGYTF. The CDR3 DNA is TGCGCCAGCAGCCAATCCCAGGGGGACAGGGGGCGTGATGGCTACACCTTC.